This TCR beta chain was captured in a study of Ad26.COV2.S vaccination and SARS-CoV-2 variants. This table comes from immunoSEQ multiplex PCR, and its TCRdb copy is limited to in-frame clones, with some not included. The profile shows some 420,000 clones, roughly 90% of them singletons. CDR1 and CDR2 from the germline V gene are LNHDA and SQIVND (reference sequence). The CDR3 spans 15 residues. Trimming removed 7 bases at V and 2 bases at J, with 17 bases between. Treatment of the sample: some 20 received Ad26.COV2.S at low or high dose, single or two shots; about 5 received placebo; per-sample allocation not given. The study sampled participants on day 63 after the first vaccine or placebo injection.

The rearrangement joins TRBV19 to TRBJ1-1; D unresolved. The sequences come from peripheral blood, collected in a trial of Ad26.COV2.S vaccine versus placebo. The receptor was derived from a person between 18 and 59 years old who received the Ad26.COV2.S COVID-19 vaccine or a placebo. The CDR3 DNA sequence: TGTGCCAGTATGCCGTGGGATCGTCTTAACACTGAAGCTTTCTTT. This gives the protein CASMPWDRLNTEAFF.